The 5 T cell receptor beta chains in this list originate from one sample, sequenced in a study of blood T cell repertoires in COVID-19 (dated by TCRdb to 2019 to 2021). Receptor libraries were prepared by the immunoSEQ multiplex PCR assay. As stored in TCRdb, this immuneACCESS dataset retains in-frame rearrangements with V and J assigned. A fraction of the clones does not appear; measured against another copy, unresolved V genes explain less than half of the discrepancy, and the remainder lacks a known reason. The sample data list about 60,000 clones, and 90% of these were observed just once. The top ten constitute around 1.5% of the sample. The sequenced material came from peripheral blood. Receptors originate from a man aged 60-69 years with acute or convalescent COVID-19.

The chain carries TRBV1 and TRBJ2-7; TRBD2 reflects the table's D call only, with no check against the DNA. TRBV1 is an annotated pseudogene. This CDR3 has 13 amino acids. The CDR3 spells CTSRLAASYEQYF. The CDR3 DNA sequence: TGCACCAGCCGGCTAGCGGCCTCCTACGAGCAGTACTTC.

This sequence joins TRBV7-9 and TRBJ2-1; 11 bases map to TRBD1. This CDR3 is built from 15 residues. Unmatched junction bases numbered 5, after V lost 4 bases and J lost 6 bases. Germline loops: CDR1 SEHNR, CDR2 FQNEAQ (reference sequence). DNA of the CDR3: TGTGCCAGCAGCTGGGGACAGGGGGAAGGCAATGAGCAGTTCTTC. Its protein is CASSWGQGEGNEQFF. The whole variable domain, remainder taken from reference TRBV7-9 and TRBJ2-1, is DTGVSQNPRHKITKRGQNVTFRCDPISEHNRLYWYRQTLGQGPEFLTYFQNEAQLEKSRLLSDRFSAERPKGSFSTLEIQRTEQGDSAMYLCASSWGQGEGNEQFFGPGTRLTVL.

The chain employs TRBV27 and TRBJ1-3, with TRBD1 matching over 8 bases. In germline, CDR1 is MNHEY, CDR2 SMNVEV (reference sequence). CDR3 length: 15 residues. J gave up 2 bases and V 2 bases, and 2 bases lay outside the gene matches. CDR3 nucleotide sequence: TGTGCCAGCAGTTTACAGGGGGCTACTGGAAACACCATATATTTT. Translation gives CASSLQGATGNTIYF.

This clone was seen once. V is TRBV6-2 or TRBV6-3 and J is TRBJ2-7; 12 nucleotides line up with TRBD2. The CDR3 has 18 amino acids. Germline lookup yields CDR1 MNHEY and CDR2 SVGEGT. The V segment lost 6 bases and the J segment 3 bases; nucleotides outside the gene matches: 15. The CDR3 nucleotides read TGTGCCAGCAGCCACGGGGGTTGGACTAGCGGGACGAACTACGAGCAGTACTTC. It codes for CASSHGGWTSGTNYEQYF.

The gene calls are TRBV29-1 and TRBJ1-3; a possible D gene is TRBD1 (5 bases). The CDR3 has 13 amino acids. Germline V gene lookup returns CDR1 SQVTM and CDR2 ANQGSEA. V was pared by 2 bases and J by 2 bases, with 7 bases between. The CDR3 sequence: CSVETGPGNTIYF. The DNA of the CDR3 is TGCAGCGTTGAAACAGGTCCTGGAAACACCATATATTTT. The full variable domain, with the rest looked up from reference TRBV29-1 and TRBJ1-3, is SAVISQKPSRDICQRGTSLTIQCQVDSQVTMMFWYRQQPGQSLTLIATANQGSEATYESGFVIDKFPISRPNLTFSTLTVSNMSPEDSSIYLCSVETGPGNTIYFGEGSWLTVV.